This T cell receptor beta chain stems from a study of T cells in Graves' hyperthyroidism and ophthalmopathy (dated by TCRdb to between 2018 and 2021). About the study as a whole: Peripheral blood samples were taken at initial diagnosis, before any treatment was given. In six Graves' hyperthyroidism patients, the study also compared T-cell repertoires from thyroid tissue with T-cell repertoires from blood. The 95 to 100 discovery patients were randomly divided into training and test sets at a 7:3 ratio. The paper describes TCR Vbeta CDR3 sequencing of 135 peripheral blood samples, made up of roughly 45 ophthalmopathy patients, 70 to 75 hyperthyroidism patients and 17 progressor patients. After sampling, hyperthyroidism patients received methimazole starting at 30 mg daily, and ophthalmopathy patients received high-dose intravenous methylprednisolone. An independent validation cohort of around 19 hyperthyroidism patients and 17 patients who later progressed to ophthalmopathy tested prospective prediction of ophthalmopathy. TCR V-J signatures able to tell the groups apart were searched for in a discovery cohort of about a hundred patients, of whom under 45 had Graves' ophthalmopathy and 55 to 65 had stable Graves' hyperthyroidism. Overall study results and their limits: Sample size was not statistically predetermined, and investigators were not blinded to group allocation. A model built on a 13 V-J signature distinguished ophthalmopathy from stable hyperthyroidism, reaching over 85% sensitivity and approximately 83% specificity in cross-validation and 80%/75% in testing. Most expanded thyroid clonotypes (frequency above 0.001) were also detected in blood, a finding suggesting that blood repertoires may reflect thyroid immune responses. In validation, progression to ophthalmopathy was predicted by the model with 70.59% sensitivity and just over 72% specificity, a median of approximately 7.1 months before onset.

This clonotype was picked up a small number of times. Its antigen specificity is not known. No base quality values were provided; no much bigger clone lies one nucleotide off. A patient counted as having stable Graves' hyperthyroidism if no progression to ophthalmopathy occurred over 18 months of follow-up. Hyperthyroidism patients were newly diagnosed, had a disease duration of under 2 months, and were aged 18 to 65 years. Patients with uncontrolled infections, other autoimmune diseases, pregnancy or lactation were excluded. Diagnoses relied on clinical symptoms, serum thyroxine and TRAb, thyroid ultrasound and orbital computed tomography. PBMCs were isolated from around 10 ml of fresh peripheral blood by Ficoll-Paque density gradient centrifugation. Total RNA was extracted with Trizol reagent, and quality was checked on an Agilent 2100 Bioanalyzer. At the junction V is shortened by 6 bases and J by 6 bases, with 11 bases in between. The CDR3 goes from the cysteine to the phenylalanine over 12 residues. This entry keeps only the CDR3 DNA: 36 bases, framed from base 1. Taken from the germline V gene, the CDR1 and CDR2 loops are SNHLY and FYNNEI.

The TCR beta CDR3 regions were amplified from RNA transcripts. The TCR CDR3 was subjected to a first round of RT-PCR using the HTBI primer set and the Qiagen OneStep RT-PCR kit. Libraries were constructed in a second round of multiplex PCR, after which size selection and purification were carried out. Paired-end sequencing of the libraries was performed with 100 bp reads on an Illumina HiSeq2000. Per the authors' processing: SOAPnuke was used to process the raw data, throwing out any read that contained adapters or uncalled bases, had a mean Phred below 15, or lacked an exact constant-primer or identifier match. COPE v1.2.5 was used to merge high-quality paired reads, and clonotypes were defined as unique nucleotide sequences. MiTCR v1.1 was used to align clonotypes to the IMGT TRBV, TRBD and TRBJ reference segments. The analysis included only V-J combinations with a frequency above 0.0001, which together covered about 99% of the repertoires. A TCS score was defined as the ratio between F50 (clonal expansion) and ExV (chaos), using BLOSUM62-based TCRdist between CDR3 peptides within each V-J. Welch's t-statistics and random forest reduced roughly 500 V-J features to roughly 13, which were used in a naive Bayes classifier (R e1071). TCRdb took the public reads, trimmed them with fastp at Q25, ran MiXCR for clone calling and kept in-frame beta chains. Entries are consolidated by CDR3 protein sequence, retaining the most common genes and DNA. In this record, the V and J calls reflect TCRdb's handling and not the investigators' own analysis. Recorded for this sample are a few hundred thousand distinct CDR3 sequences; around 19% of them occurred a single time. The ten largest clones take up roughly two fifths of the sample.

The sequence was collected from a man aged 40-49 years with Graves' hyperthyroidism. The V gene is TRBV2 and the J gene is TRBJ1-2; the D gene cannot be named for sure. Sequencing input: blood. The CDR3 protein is CASSSRSHGYTF. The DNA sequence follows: TGTGCCAGCAGCTCTCGCTCCCATGGCTACACCTTC.